The 14 T cell receptor beta chains reported below all come from one sample, sequenced in a study of CD8 T cells in ankylosing spondylitis. Each CDR3 protein is one row after TCRdb ran MiXCR on the 5' RACE reads. The table lists 100,000 or so distinct CDR3 sequences, about 8.3% of them singletons. For these TCRs, the target antigens are not known. General study points: Blood from ankylosing spondylitis patients appeared to carry a characteristic roughly 8-variant TCR beta motif.

Sequenced input: blood, either unsorted or a sorted T cell fraction (not recorded which). The receptor source for this set is a male donor with ankylosing spondylitis.

J is TRBJ2-3 and V is TRBV12-3 or TRBV12-4; D call uncertain. Trimming removed 6 bases at V and 4 bases at J, with 8 bases between. The CDR3 sequence is 12 residues long. The chain's CDR3 is CASSHLADTQYF. DNA for the CDR3: TGTGCCAGCAGCCACCTTGCAGATACGCAGTATTTT.

This clonotype showed up just a few times. The chain combines TRBV7-2 with TRBJ2-3; D gene uncertain. This CDR3 has 16 residues. V was shortened by 5 bases and J by 2 bases, with 17 bases between the two germline ends. Germline values: CDR1 SGHTA, CDR2 FQGNSA. The CDR3 coding sequence is TGTGCCAGCAGCCCTTACGAGTGGGCAAACACAGATACGCAGTATTTT. Translating gives CASSPYEWANTDTQYF.

In its sample, this clonotype was seen a few times. CDR3 bases: TGTGCCAGCAGCTTAGCGGGGGGACTCATGGATGAAAAACTGTTTTTT. Translating it yields CASSLAGGLMDEKLFF. The chain couples TRBV7-2 to TRBJ1-4; TRBD1 might be the D (5 bases). This CDR3 has 16 amino acids. V gave up 0 bases and J gave up 6 bases, with 14 bases separating them. Germline V gene sequence: CDR1 SGHTA, CDR2 FQGNSA.

This clonotype was recorded at least ten times. This chain links TRBV11-2 with TRBJ2-1, with 9 positions matching TRBD1. Germline V gene lookup returns CDR1 SGHAT and CDR2 FQNNGV. The CDR3 runs 14 residues. V was pared by 5 bases and J by 8 bases, with 7 bases of the junction left unmatched. The CDR3 sequence: CASSTWDRADEQFF. CDR3 sequence (DNA): TGTGCCAGCAGCACTTGGGACAGGGCGGATGAGCAGTTCTTC. The complete variable domain, with remaining parts taken from reference TRBV11-2 and TRBJ2-1, reads EAGVAQSPRYKIIEKRQSVAFWCNPISGHATLYWYQQILGQGPKLLIQFQNNGVVDDSQLPKDRFSAERLKGVDSTLKIQPAKLEDSAVYLCASSTWDRADEQFFGPGTRLTVL.

In this sample, this clonotype turned up many times. The chain is built from TRBV4-1 and TRBJ1-5; TRBD1 agrees at 10 bases. Germline V gene lookup returns CDR1 MGHRA and CDR2 YSYEKL. The CDR3 runs to 16 residues. V was clipped by 0 bases and J by 6 bases; unmatched bases: 5. The CDR3 DNA sequence: TGCGCCAGCAGCCAAGATATGGGACAGGGGACTCAGCCCCAGCATTTT. It codes for CASSQDMGQGTQPQHF.

J is TRBJ2-7 and V is TRBV3-1; perhaps TRBD2 as D (5 bases). CDR1 is LGHDT, CDR2 YNNKEL, per germline (reference sequence). The CDR3 totals 13 residues. Trimming cost V 0 bases and J 7 bases, with 10 bases left between them. This chain's CDR3 is CASSQDPEVEQYV. The CDR3 DNA reads as TGTGCCAGCAGCCAAGATCCGGAGGTGGAGCAGTACGTC.

This clonotype has ten or more counts. This chain connects TRBV27 to TRBJ2-1; D is unresolved. V lost 0 bases to trimming and J lost 5 bases, with 5 bases between them. Germline CDR1 is MNHEY and CDR2 is SMNVEV (reference sequence). The CDR3 sequence is 13 residues long. The CDR3 DNA follows: TGTGCCAGCAGTTTATCTAGGGACAATGAGCAGTTCTTC. It encodes CASSLSRDNEQFF.

Concerning this clonotype itself: The CDR3 does not close with the conserved phenylalanine or tryptophan, likely indicating a read error. J is TRBJ1-5 and V is TRBV12-3 or TRBV12-4; 7 bases are a match to TRBD1. Losses at the gene ends were 6 bases for V and 6 bases for J; bases not matched to a gene: 8. There are 14 residues in the CDR3. The CDR3 DNA follows: TGTGCCAGCAGCCCTGGACAGGCGATTCAGCCCCAGCATCTT. It translates to CASSPGQAIQPQHL.

Many counts were recorded for this clonotype. The genes are TRBV5-1 and TRBJ2-4; maybe TRBD2 (5 bases). This CDR3 is 14 amino acids long. Per germline, CDR1 SGHRS and CDR2 YFSETQ. Trimming removed 4 bases from V and 8 bases from J, with 16 bases in between. CDR3 protein: CASSTGDSLDIQYF. The CDR3 DNA reads as TGCGCCAGCAGCACCGGGGATTCTTTGGACATTCAGTACTTC.

This clonotype has a handful of counts. The chain couples TRBV7-9 to TRBJ2-5; TRBD2 is a possible D gene (6 bases). V was pared by 6 bases and J by 4 bases, with 9 bases between. The germline V gene has CDR1 SEHNR and CDR2 FQNEAQ (reference sequence). The CDR3 is made up of 12 amino acids. The CDR3 DNA reads TGTGCCAGCAGGGAGGAGGGAGAGACCCAGTACTTC. This codes for CASREEGETQYF. Looking up the rest from reference TRBV7-9 and TRBJ2-5 gives the full variable domain: DTGVSQNPRHKITKRGQNVTFRCDPISEHNRLYWYRQTLGQGPEFLTYFQNEAQLEKSRLLSDRFSAERPKGSFSTLEIQRTEQGDSAMYLCASREEGETQYFGPGTRLLVL.

This clonotype was observed at least ten times. J is TRBJ1-2 and V is TRBV4-2; D perhaps matches TRBD1 (5 bases). CDR3 length equals 16 residues. The V gene's germline CDR1 is LGHNA and CDR2 YNFKEQ. V dropped 2 bases and J dropped 4 bases, with 17 bases sitting between them. CDR3 amino acids: CASSQMEGFRSYGYTF. The CDR3, as DNA: TGTGCCAGCAGCCAAATGGAGGGGTTTAGAAGCTATGGCTACACCTTC.

The V and J genes are TRBV12-3 or TRBV12-4 and TRBJ2-7; D unresolved. V was cut by 3 bases and J by 0 bases, with 6 bases left in between. CDR3 length: 13 amino acids. CDR3 region: CASSFGFSYEQYF. CDR3 in DNA: TGTGCCAGCAGTTTTGGGTTCTCCTACGAGCAGTACTTC.

This clonotype was found a few times. The chain couples TRBV27 to TRBJ2-1; 11 nucleotides agree with TRBD2. V was clipped by 5 bases and J by 0 bases; unmatched bases: 3. The CDR3 extends over 16 amino acids. CDR1 and CDR2 from the germline V gene are MNHEY and SMNVEV (reference sequence). The CDR3 DNA reads as TGTGCCAGCAGTGTAGCGGGAGGGCCCTCCTACAATGAGCAGTTCTTC. It is translated as CASSVAGGPSYNEQFF.

This clonotype was seen ten or more times. This chain links TRBV12-3 or TRBV12-4 with TRBJ2-3, with D perhaps matching TRBD1 (6 bases). Trimming stripped 7 bases from V and 2 bases from J, with 13 bases between. CDR3 length: 14 residues. In DNA, the CDR3 is TGTGCCAGCATCCCAGGGGTCCCCACAGATACGCAGTATTTT. This translates into CASIPGVPTDTQYF.